What follows are 21 T cell receptor beta chains derived from one specimen sequenced in a study of blood T cell repertoires in COVID-19. Assay used: immunoSEQ multiplex PCR; TCRdb lists only in-frame clones, some missing. Among 150,000 to 200,000 clones listed, 84% were seen once. The sequenced sample consisted of peripheral blood. The receptor source for this set is a man aged 40-55 years who had recovered from COVID-19.

V is TRBV19 and J is TRBJ2-1, with TRBD1 as a possible D gene (5 bases). CDR3 length equals 14 residues. The germline V and J ends were trimmed by 1 base and 8 bases, with 12 bases remaining between them. Germline-derived CDR1 and CDR2 are LNHDA and SQIVND (reference sequence). For the CDR3, the DNA is TGTGCCAGTAGTATAGCAGGTGGGGCCGATGAGCAGTTCTTC. The encoded protein is CASSIAGGADEQFF.

The rearrangement joins TRBV12-3 or TRBV12-4 to TRBJ2-1, with D hard to call. Trimming removed 3 bases from V and 9 bases from J, with 6 bases in between. CDR3 length: 11 residues. CDR3 in DNA: TGTGCCAGCAGTTTGCCGGGTGAGCAGTTCTTC. Amino acids: CASSLPGEQFF.

The rearrangement uses TRBV5-6 and TRBJ2-2, with D possibly matching TRBD1 (5 bases). Trimming shortened V by 0 bases and J by 1 base, and 7 bases separated the two germline ends. Per germline, CDR1 SGHDT and CDR2 YYEEEE. CDR3 length equals 15 residues. The CDR3 DNA follows: TGTGCCAGCAGCTTGGGAAGGGGGAACACCGGGGAGCTGTTTTTT. Translation: CASSLGRGNTGELFF.

The chain has TRBV3-1 (or the pseudogene TRBV3-2) and TRBJ2-5; 9 bases align to TRBD2. CDR1 and CDR2 from the germline V gene are LGHDT and YNNKEL (reference sequence). J lost 3 bases, V lost 4 bases, and 0 bases had no gene match. The CDR3 is made up of 13 amino acids. The CDR3 region is CASSRLAEETQYF. The CDR3 DNA follows: TGTGCCAGCAGCCGACTAGCGGAAGAGACCCAGTACTTC.

This chain connects TRBV29-1 to TRBJ1-1; D possibly corresponds to TRBD1 (5 bases). V was cut by 7 bases and J by 5 bases, with 11 bases left in between. This CDR3 is built from 11 residues. CDR1 and CDR2 from the germline V gene are SQVTM and ANQGSEA. CDR3 nucleotide sequence: TGCAGCGCCGTCGGGGGGACTGAAGCTTTCTTT. Translating gives CSAVGGTEAFF.

The V and J genes are TRBV6-5 and TRBJ1-2, with no clear D. The V end lost 6 bases, the J end lost 2 bases, and 7 bases lay between the germline ends. This CDR3 contains 12 residues. Germline loops: CDR1 MNHEY, CDR2 SVGAGI. The chain's CDR3 is CASRHGNYGYTF. The DNA for the CDR3 is TGTGCCAGCAGGCACGGGAACTATGGCTACACCTTC.

The chain is built from TRBV7-8 and TRBJ1-1; D gene unclear. The CDR3 is 15 residues long. The germline V gene encodes CDR1 SGHVS and CDR2 FQNEAQ. Trimming removed 0 bases at V and 3 bases at J, with 11 bases between. The CDR3 DNA reads as TGTGCCAGCAGCTTAGCGAGGGAACCCTACACTGAAGCTTTCTTT. Its protein is CASSLAREPYTEAFF.

CDR3 sequence: CATNEGNTGELFF. CDR3 coding DNA: TGTGCCACCAACGAGGGGAACACCGGGGAGCTGTTTTTT. This rearrangement joins TRBV24-1 to TRBJ2-2, with D tentatively TRBD2 (5 bases). The CDR3 is 13 amino acids. The germline V gene encodes CDR1 KGHDR and CDR2 SFDVKD. The germline V and J ends were trimmed by 8 bases and 1 base, with 7 bases remaining between them.

The chain couples TRBV29-1 to TRBJ2-1, with D unresolved. Per the germline V gene, CDR1 is SQVTM and CDR2 is ANQGSEA. The CDR3 extends over 15 amino acids. The V end lost 1 base, the J end lost 0 bases, and 10 bases lay between the germline ends. The CDR3 sequence is CSVEVDNSSYNEQFF. CDR3 in DNA: TGCAGCGTTGAAGTAGACAATAGCTCCTACAATGAGCAGTTCTTC.

The chain joins TRBV9 to TRBJ1-4, with D unclear. The CDR3 consists of 13 residues. V was clipped by 8 bases and J by 3 bases, with 11 bases between them. From germline, CDR1 is SGDLS and CDR2 YYNGEE. CDR3 in amino acids: CARGGRPNEKLFF. CDR3 coding DNA: TGTGCCAGGGGTGGCAGGCCTAATGAAAAACTGTTTTTT.

The V call is TRBV18, the J call TRBJ2-7, with 10 bases fitting TRBD2. This CDR3 is built from 17 residues. Trimming cost V 1 base and J 1 base; bases outside gene matches: 7. Per the germline V gene, CDR1 is KGHSH and CDR2 is LQKENI. CDR3 region: CASSPQGLTSGSYEQYF. CDR3 in DNA: TGTGCCAGCTCACCACAGGGGTTGACTAGCGGGTCCTACGAGCAGTACTTC.

The V and J genes are TRBV3-1 (or the pseudogene TRBV3-2) and TRBJ2-7; D is ambiguous. V was trimmed by 3 bases and J by 0 bases, leaving 6 bases between them. The CDR3 is 13 residues long. The germline gives CDR1 LGHDT, CDR2 YNNKEL (reference sequence). CDR3 nucleotide sequence: TGTGCCAGCAGCCAGGCTGACTCCTACGAGCAGTACTTC. This translates into CASSQADSYEQYF.

V is TRBV7-2 and J is TRBJ2-1; a weak D match, TRBD2 (6 bases). This CDR3 region has 15 residues. V lost 1 base, J lost 10 bases, and 17 bases lay in between. Germline values: CDR1 SGHTA, CDR2 FQGNSA. The CDR3 sequence: CASSLGGSGLREQFF. The DNA for the CDR3 is TGTGCCAGCAGCTTAGGAGGCAGCGGGTTACGAGAGCAGTTCTTC.

The chain carries TRBV29-1 and TRBJ2-7; tentative D call: TRBD1 (6 bases). This CDR3 has 13 residues. Between the trimmed V and J ends, which lost 4 bases and 4 bases, there was a span of 14 bases. Germline CDR1 and CDR2: SQVTM and ANQGSEA. In DNA, the CDR3 is TGCAGCGTTGCACAGGGTGGTCTTTACGAGCAGTACTTC. It encodes CSVAQGGLYEQYF.

This clone was counted a few times. This chain connects TRBV7-9 to TRBJ2-1, with 13 nucleotides matching TRBD2. CDR1 is SEHNR, CDR2 FQNEAQ, per germline (reference sequence). V gave up 5 bases and J gave up 7 bases; unmatched junction bases: 11. The CDR3 contains 17 residues. The CDR3 nucleotides read TGTGCCAGCAGCGGCTCCGGGACTAGCGGGATTTTTAATGAGCAGTTCTTC. As protein: CASSGSGTSGIFNEQFF.

The J gene is TRBJ1-5, the V gene TRBV7-9; TRBD1 matches 7 bases. CDR3 length: 14 residues. J lost 7 bases, V lost 3 bases, and 6 bases had no gene match. Germline assignment: CDR1 SEHNR and CDR2 FQNEAQ (reference sequence). CDR3 in DNA: TGTGCCAGCAGCTTTCAGGGGGACGGGCAGCCCCAGCATTTT. It encodes CASSFQGDGQPQHF.

The J gene is TRBJ2-1, the V gene TRBV6-5; weak D call: TRBD1 (6 bases). This CDR3 is 15 amino acids long. Germline CDR1 and CDR2: MNHEY and SVGAGI. With 8 bases removed from V and 8 bases from J, the gap between germline ends came to 22 bases. In nucleotides, the CDR3 is TGTGCCAGCTCCTACGGGGACATAACGGAAGATGAGCAGTTCTTC. This codes for CASSYGDITEDEQFF.

The chain combines TRBV7-8 with TRBJ2-7; TRBD1 agrees at 7 bases. V shed 2 bases, J shed 2 bases, and the junction held 3 bases outside the gene matches. Germline CDR1 is SGHVS and CDR2 is FQNEAQ. The CDR3 has 14 amino acids. The CDR3 region is CASSLLDRTYEQYF. The CDR3 coding sequence is TGTGCCAGCAGCTTATTGGACAGGACCTACGAGCAGTACTTC.

Comment on this clone: Other DNA sequences within the sample encode an identical CDR3. This chain links TRBV7-9 with TRBJ1-6; tentatively, D is TRBD1 (5 bases). CDR3 size: 16 residues. The V and J ends lost 1 base and 9 bases respectively, with 16 bases between them. Germline CDR1 and CDR2: SEHNR and FQNEAQ (reference sequence). CDR3 amino acids: CASSLGSGSGISPLHF. DNA for the CDR3: TGTGCCAGCAGCTTAGGAAGTGGGTCAGGGATTTCACCCCTCCACTTT.

To note about this clone: Within the sample, other DNA sequences also encode this same CDR3. The rearrangement uses TRBV18 and TRBJ1-5; no reliable D call. The CDR3 has 16 residues. Trimming took 3 bases from V and 4 from J, leaving 16 bases between them. From germline, CDR1 is KGHSH and CDR2 LQKENI. CDR3 in DNA: TGTGCCAGCTCACCCTATGACACCAATAGTAATCAGCCCCAGCATTTT. This sequence encodes CASSPYDTNSNQPQHF. Full variable domain (outside the CDR3, taken from reference TRBV18 and TRBJ1-5): NAGVMQNPRHLVRRRGQEARLRCSPMKGHSHVYWYRQLPEEGLKFMVYLQKENIIDESGMPKERFSAEFPKEGPSILRIQQVVRGDSAAYFCASSPYDTNSNQPQHFGDGTRLSIL.

The J gene is TRBJ1-6, the V gene TRBV7-2; D possibly corresponds to TRBD1 (5 bases). CDR1 SGHTA and CDR2 FQGNSA come from the germline V gene. The CDR3 has 18 amino acids. Trimming left V 5 bases short and J 3 bases short, with 20 bases between. CDR3 region: CASSTTPLTAVYNSPLHF. The CDR3 DNA follows: TGTGCCAGCAGCACAACCCCCTTGACAGCAGTCTATAATTCACCCCTCCACTTT.